Listed below are T cell receptor beta chains from one sample, sequenced in a study of early T cells in non-severe SARS-CoV-2 infection. TCRdb fed the 5' RACE reads into MiXCR, producing one record per CDR3 protein. The data show roughly 66,000 distinct CDR3 sequences, with 9.1% seen just once and roughly 3.2% held by the top ten. The specimen sequenced was whole blood. The receptor source for this set is an adult who was a healthcare worker with PCR-confirmed SARS-CoV-2 infection or an uninfected control (not recorded which). Both conserved end residues are part of each CDR3. A D gene is named only where the DNA matches it firmly. A clone size is listed for some rows: how often the clone was seen (once, few, many), or a class if it is expanded.

j_call v_call d_call clone_size cdr3_nt cdr3_aa
TRBJ2-3 TRBV6-5 - - TGTGCCAGCAGTCAGCGGACTGGGACGACAGATACGCAGTATTTT CASSQRTGTTDTQYF
TRBJ2-1 TRBV20-1 - few TGCAGTGCTATCACCCGCGTCACCATAGCGGATCTCTCCTACAATGAGCAGTTCTTC CSAITRVTIADLSYNEQFF
TRBJ2-1 TRBV12-3/TRBV12-4 - few TGTGCCAGCAACATCGGTAGCTCCTACAATGAGCAGTTCTTC CASNIGSSYNEQFF
TRBJ2-2 TRBV4-2 TRBD2 many TGTGCCAGCAGCCCTCGGAGACTAGCGGGAGGAAAAATTAACGGGGAGCTGTTTTTT CASSPRRLAGGKINGELFF
TRBJ2-7 TRBV5-6 - many TGTGCCAGCAGCTTGGGCTTGACTGTCGAGCAGTACTTC CASSLGLTVEQYF
TRBJ2-7 TRBV5-1 - few TGCGCCAGCAGCTCACTGGGGGGGCCCTACGAGCAGTACTTC CASSSLGGPYEQYF
TRBJ2-4 TRBV28 - many TGTGCCAGCAGCCGAGGAAGGGGGGAGGGCGTGGGCAAAAACATTCAGTACTTC CASSRGRGEGVGKNIQYF
TRBJ2-1 TRBV7-2 TRBD2 - TGTGCCAGCAGCTCTCTAGCGGGAGTTAATGAGCAGTTCTTC CASSSLAGVNEQFF
TRBJ2-2 TRBV6-1 TRBD2 - TGTGCCAGCAGGGGACTAGCGGGAGAAACCGGGGAGCTGTTTTTT CASRGLAGETGELFF
TRBJ1-6 TRBV7-2 - few TGTGCCAGCACCTCTAGAGGGCAGGGGACTAATTCACCCCTCCACTTT CASTSRGQGTNSPLHF
TRBJ2-1 TRBV12-3/TRBV12-4 TRBD2 - TGTGCCAGCAGTCTCACGGCTAGCGGGAGGGATGAGCAGTTCTTC CASSLTASGRDEQFF
TRBJ2-1 TRBV5-1 TRBD2 - TGCGCCAGCAGCTTGGGGCTAGCGGGAGGGGATGAGCAGTTCTTC CASSLGLAGGDEQFF
TRBJ2-2 TRBV20-1 - many TGCAGTGCTAGAGGTGGAGGGTACACCGGGGAGCTGTTTTTT CSARGGGYTGELFF
TRBJ1-3 TRBV15 - - TGTGCCACCAGCACCAGGGACTCTGGAAACACCATATATTTT CATSTRDSGNTIYF
TRBJ2-3 TRBV6-6 - - TGTGCCAGCAGTTTCAGGGAGATCACAGATACGCAGTATTTT CASSFREITDTQYF
TRBJ2-6 TRBV6-6 - many TGTGCCAGCAGTTACTCGAGTCAGGGAACCGGGGCCAACGTCCTGACTTTC CASSYSSQGTGANVLTF
TRBJ2-6 TRBV11-2 - few TGTGCCCTTCGGGAGTCCGTAGCTGGGGCCAACGTCCTGACTTTC CALRESVAGANVLTF
TRBJ1-2 TRBV7-2 TRBD1 few TGTGCCAGCAGCTTAGCTGGGACAGGGGGCGGCTACACCTTC CASSLAGTGGGYTF
TRBJ2-3 TRBV4-1 - few TGCGCCAGCAGCCAAGGTTTCTTGGATTACACAGATACGCAGTATTTT CASSQGFLDYTDTQYF
TRBJ2-5 TRBV18 TRBD1 - TGTGCCAGCTCATCTGTGACAGGGGTCGAAAAGACCCAGTACTTC CASSSVTGVEKTQYF
TRBJ2-1 TRBV7-6 - medium-sized TGTGCCAGCAGCTTACCTGGGGTTCAGGCCTACAATGAGCAGTTCTTC CASSLPGVQAYNEQFF
TRBJ2-1 TRBV27 - many TGTGCCAGCACCAAGGCACGAGGGGAGCAGTTCTTC CASTKARGEQFF
TRBJ2-4 TRBV7-3 TRBD1 many TGTGCCAGCAGCCCCGGACAGGCGATAGCCAAAAACATTCAGTACTTC CASSPGQAIAKNIQYF
TRBJ2-2 TRBV12-3/TRBV12-4 TRBD2 - TGTGCCAGCAGCCCGGGACTAGCGTGGCCCGGGGAGCTGTTTTTT CASSPGLAWPGELFF
TRBJ2-4 TRBV12-2 - many TGTGCAAGTCGCTTCGGCGGATCTGCAGCCAAAAACATTCAGTACTTC CASRFGGSAAKNIQYF
TRBJ2-2 TRBV6-1 - many TGTGCCAGCACTCCTCAGGACGGAGCCACCGGGGAGCTGTTTTTT CASTPQDGATGELFF
TRBJ2-7 TRBV4-2 TRBD2 few TGTGCCAGCAGCCAGGGACTAGCTGGAATCTACGAGCAGTACTTC CASSQGLAGIYEQYF
TRBJ2-2 TRBV5-1 TRBD1 few TGCGCCAGCCAGACAGGGATGGGCACCGGGGAGCTGTTTTTT CASQTGMGTGELFF
TRBJ1-1 TRBV20-1 - - TGCAGTGCTAGAAGGCGGGACACTGAAGCTTTCTTT CSARRRDTEAFF
TRBJ2-7 TRBV5-4 TRBD2 few TGTGCCAGCAGCCCCCTTGCGACTAGCAAATACGAGCAGTACTTC CASSPLATSKYEQYF
TRBJ2-2 TRBV29-1 TRBD1 - TGCAGCGTGACGGGACAGATGAACACCGGGGAGCTGTTTTTT CSVTGQMNTGELFF
TRBJ1-2 TRBV11-2 - - TGTGCCAGCAGTGGAGGGCCTAACTATGGCTACACCTTC CASSGGPNYGYTF
TRBJ2-5 TRBV5-4 TRBD1 few TGTGCCAGCAGCAGGGCAGCGGGACAGGGGCAAGAGACCCAGTACTTC CASSRAAGQGQETQYF
TRBJ2-5 TRBV20-1 TRBD2 many TGCAGTGCTAGTCCCGGGGAAAGCGGGAGCACCCAGTACTTC CSASPGESGSTQYF
TRBJ1-2 TRBV7-8 - few TGTGCCAGCAGCTTAGCCAGAGCAGGGAGATTCGGCTACACCTTC CASSLARAGRFGYTF
TRBJ2-1 TRBV11-2 - many TGTGCCAGCAGCTTACAGGAGGGGACCTACAATGAGCAGTTCTTC CASSLQEGTYNEQFF
TRBJ2-6 TRBV4-2 TRBD1 medium-sized TGTGCCAGCAGCCCGACAGGGACTGGGGCCAACGTCCTGACTTTC CASSPTGTGANVLTF
TRBJ2-7 TRBV7-9 - - TGTGCCAGCAGCTTTGGGGGGCAGGCCTACGAGCAGTACTTC CASSFGGQAYEQYF
TRBJ1-6 TRBV4-3 TRBD1 - TGCGCCAGCAGCCAAGCCGGACAGGAGAGCTCCTATAATTCACCCCTCCACTTT CASSQAGQESSYNSPLHF
TRBJ2-7 TRBV28 - - TGTGCCAGCAGTCCACCCCTTCAGCCCTACGAGCAGTACTTC CASSPPLQPYEQYF
TRBJ2-3 TRBV18 - - TGTGCCAGCTCACCCCCGGAGCCGAACACAGATACGCAGTATTTT CASSPPEPNTDTQYF
TRBJ2-7 TRBV6-2/TRBV6-3 - many TGTGCCAGCCGTGCCAGCTCCTACGAGCAGTACTTC CASRASSYEQYF
TRBJ1-1 TRBV29-1 TRBD1 - TGCAGCGCGACAGGGGCGAGCACTGAAGCTTTCTTT CSATGASTEAFF
TRBJ2-7 TRBV10-3 - - TGTGCCATCAGGAGCGGCGGTCACGAGCAGTACTTC CAIRSGGHEQYF
TRBJ2-1 TRBV7-3 TRBD2 few TGTGCCAGCAGCTTAGGAGGAACTAGCGGGAGAAATGAGCAGTTCTTC CASSLGGTSGRNEQFF
TRBJ2-2 TRBV6-6 - - TGTGCCAGCGGGGATACAGGGAACACCGGGGAGCTGTTTTTT CASGDTGNTGELFF
TRBJ1-6 TRBV30 - - TGTGCCTGGAGTCCTCCTTGGTCAGGATGGAATTCACCCCTCCACTTT CAWSPPWSGWNSPLHF
TRBJ2-7 TRBV4-1 - - TGCGCCAGCAGCCAATCGGAACAGGGATTAACCTACGAGCAGTACTTC CASSQSEQGLTYEQYF
TRBJ1-2 TRBV2 - many TGTGCCAGCAGTGAAGGACTTAACTATGGCTACACCTTC CASSEGLNYGYTF
TRBJ1-5 TRBV20-1 - many TGCAGTGCTAGAGATTTGGGACATAAAAATCAGCCCCAGCATTTT CSARDLGHKNQPQHF
TRBJ2-1 TRBV20-1 - many TGCAGTGCTAGAGGCCAACAGGCCTACAATGAGCAGTTCTTC CSARGQQAYNEQFF
TRBJ2-1 TRBV30 TRBD2 many TGTGCCTGGGGACTAGCGGGAGGCTCGGGTGAGCAGTTCTTC CAWGLAGGSGEQFF
TRBJ2-1 TRBV6-5 TRBD2 many TGTGCCAGCAGTTCTGGAGCGGGAGTTTTTTACAATGAGCAGTTCTTC CASSSGAGVFYNEQFF
TRBJ2-3 TRBV30 TRBD2 many TGTGCCTGGACCCCGACTAGCGTGGTAGATACGCAGTATTTT CAWTPTSVVDTQYF
TRBJ2-7 TRBV28 - few TGTGCCAGCAGTTTTACCCCAGTTCCCTACGAGCAGTACTTC CASSFTPVPYEQYF
TRBJ2-4 TRBV29-1 - many TGCAGCGTTGTGAGCCAAAGGAACATTCAGTACTTC CSVVSQRNIQYF
TRBJ2-6 TRBV5-1 - - TGCGCCAGCAGCTTGAGGGCAGCTGGGGATGGGGCCAACGTCCTGACTTTC CASSLRAAGDGANVLTF
TRBJ2-7 TRBV30 TRBD1 few TGTGCCTGGAGTAGCAGACAGGGAGCCTACGAGCAGTACTTC CAWSSRQGAYEQYF
TRBJ2-2 TRBV28 - - TGTGCCAGCCTGGAGTCCTACACCGGGGAGCTGTTTTTT CASLESYTGELFF